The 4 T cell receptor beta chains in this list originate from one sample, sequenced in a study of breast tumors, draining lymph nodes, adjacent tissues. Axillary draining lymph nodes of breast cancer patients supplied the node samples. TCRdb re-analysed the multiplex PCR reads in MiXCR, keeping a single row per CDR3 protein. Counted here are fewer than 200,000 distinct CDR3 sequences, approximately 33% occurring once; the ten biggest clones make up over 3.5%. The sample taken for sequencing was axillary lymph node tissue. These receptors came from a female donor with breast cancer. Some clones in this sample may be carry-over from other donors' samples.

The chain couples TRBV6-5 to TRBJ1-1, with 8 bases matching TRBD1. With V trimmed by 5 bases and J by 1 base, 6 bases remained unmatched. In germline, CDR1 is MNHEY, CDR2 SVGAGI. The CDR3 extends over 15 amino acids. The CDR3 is CASSHLGQGNTEAFF. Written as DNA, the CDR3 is TGTGCCAGCAGTCACCTAGGACAGGGGAACACTGAAGCTTTCTTT.

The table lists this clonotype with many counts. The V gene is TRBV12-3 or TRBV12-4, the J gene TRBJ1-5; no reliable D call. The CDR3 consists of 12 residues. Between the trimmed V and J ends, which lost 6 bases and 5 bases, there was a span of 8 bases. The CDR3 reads CASRTNYQPQHF. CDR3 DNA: TGTGCCAGCAGAACCAATTATCAGCCCCAGCATTTT.

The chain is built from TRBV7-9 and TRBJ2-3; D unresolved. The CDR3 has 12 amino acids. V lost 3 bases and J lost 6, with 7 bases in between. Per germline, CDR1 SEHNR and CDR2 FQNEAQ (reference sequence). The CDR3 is CASSFDGDTQYF. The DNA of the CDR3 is TGTGCCAGCAGCTTCGATGGGGATACGCAGTATTTT.

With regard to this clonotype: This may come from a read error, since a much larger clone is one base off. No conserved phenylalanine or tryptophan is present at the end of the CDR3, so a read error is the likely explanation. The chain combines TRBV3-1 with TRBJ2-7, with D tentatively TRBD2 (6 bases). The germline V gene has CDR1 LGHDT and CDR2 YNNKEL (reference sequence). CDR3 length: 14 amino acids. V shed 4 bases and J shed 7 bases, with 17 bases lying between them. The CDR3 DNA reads TGTGCCAGCAGCCTCCTAGCGCCAATGGGGGAGCAGTACTCC. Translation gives CASSLLAPMGEQYS.